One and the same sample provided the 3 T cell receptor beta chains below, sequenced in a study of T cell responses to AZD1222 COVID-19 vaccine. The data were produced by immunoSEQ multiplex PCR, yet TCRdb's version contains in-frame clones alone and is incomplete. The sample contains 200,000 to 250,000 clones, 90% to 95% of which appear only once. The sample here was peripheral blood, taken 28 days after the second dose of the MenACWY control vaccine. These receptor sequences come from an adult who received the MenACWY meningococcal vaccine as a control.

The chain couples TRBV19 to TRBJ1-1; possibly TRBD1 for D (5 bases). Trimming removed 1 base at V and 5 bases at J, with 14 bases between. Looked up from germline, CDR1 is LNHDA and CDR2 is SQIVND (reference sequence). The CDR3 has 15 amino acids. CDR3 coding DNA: TGTGCCAGTAGTATAGGCCCGCCGGGGCTAACTGAAGCTTTCTTT. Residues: CASSIGPPGLTEAFF.

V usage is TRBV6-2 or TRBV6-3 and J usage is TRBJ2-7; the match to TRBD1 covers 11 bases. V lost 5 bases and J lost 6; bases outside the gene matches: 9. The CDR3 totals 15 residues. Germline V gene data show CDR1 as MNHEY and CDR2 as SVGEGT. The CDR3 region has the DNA TGTGCCAGCAGTCTTGCCGGGACAGGGGGAGGCGAGCAGTACTTC. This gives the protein CASSLAGTGGGEQYF.

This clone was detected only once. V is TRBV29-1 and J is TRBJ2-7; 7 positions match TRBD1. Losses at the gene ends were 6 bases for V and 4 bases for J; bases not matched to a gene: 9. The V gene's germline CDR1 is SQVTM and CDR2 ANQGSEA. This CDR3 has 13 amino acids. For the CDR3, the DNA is TGCAGCGTGTCTGAGGGGGCGGGTTACGAGCAGTACTTC. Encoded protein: CSVSEGAGYEQYF.